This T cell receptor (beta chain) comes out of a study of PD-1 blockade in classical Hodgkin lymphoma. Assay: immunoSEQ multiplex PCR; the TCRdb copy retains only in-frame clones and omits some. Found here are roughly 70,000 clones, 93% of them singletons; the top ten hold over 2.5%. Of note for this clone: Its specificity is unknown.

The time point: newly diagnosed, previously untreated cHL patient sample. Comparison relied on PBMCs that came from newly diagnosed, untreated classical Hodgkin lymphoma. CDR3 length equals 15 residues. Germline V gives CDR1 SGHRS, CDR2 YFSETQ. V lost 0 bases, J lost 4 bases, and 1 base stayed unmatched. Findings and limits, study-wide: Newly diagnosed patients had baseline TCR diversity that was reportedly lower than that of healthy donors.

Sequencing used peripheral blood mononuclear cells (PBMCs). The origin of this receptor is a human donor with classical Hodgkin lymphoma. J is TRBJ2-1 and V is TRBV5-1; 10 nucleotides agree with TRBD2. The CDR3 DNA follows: TGCGCCAGCAGCTTGGGGACTAGCGGTTACAATGAGCAGTTCTTC. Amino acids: CASSLGTSGYNEQFF. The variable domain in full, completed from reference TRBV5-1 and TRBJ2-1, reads KAGVTQTPRYLIKTRGQQVTLSCSPISGHRSVSWYQQTPGQGLQFLFEYFSETQRNKGNFPGRFSGRQFSNSRSEMNVSTLELGDSALYLCASSLGTSGYNEQFFGPGTRLTVL.